The rows below give T cell receptor beta chains drawn from one sample of a study of vaccination effects on CD4 cells after COVID-19. Antigens for these TCRs are unknown. Libraries were prepared by immunoSEQ multiplex PCR; TCRdb keeps only in-frame clonotypes and omits some of them. The sample lists about 66,000 clones, 72% occurring once. Sequencing was performed on CD4+ T cells from PBMCs cultured without peptide, taken before COVID-19 vaccination. The receptors originated from a human donor who had a prior SARS-CoV-2 infection. CDR3s include the opening cysteine and the closing phenylalanine or tryptophan. Each record gives: J gene, D gene, V gene, CDR3 length, CDR3 protein. A D gene is named only where the DNA matches it firmly.

TRBJ2-4	NA	TRBV9	13	CASSAGAKNIQYF
TRBJ2-5	NA	TRBV3-1/TRBV3-2	14	CASSQDSGYGAQYF
TRBJ1-2	NA	TRBV5-1	16	CASSWGWRGGTTGYTF
TRBJ1-4	NA	TRBV29-1	12	CSVVGANEKLFF
TRBJ2-7	NA	TRBV18	15	CASSSFGEVRNEQYF
TRBJ2-5	NA	TRBV7-8	13	CASSPLGGETQYF
TRBJ1-5	TRBD1	TRBV5-1	15	CASSEGTVSNQPQHF
TRBJ1-5	TRBD1	TRBV5-6	18	CASSVSRGQGKAGQPQHF
TRBJ2-2	TRBD1	TRBV15	13	CATSKQGAGELFF
TRBJ1-4	NA	TRBV5-1	14	CASSLGGRLEKLFF
TRBJ2-2	NA	TRBV7-6	17	CASSLKRRGSNTGELFF
TRBJ1-6	TRBD1	TRBV2	15	CASGTGALGNSPLHF
TRBJ1-1	NA	TRBV6-5	12	CASSYLGTEAFF
TRBJ2-5	NA	TRBV9	13	CASSVTFEGAQYF
TRBJ2-5	NA	TRBV6-5	13	CASSYGPRETQYF
TRBJ2-1	TRBD2	TRBV5-1	15	CASSLSGGAYNEQFF
TRBJ1-4	NA	TRBV2	12	CASSGFDEKLFF
TRBJ2-7	NA	TRBV6-5	14	CASTRTIGQYEQYF
TRBJ2-1	TRBD2	TRBV7-3	16	CASSLGGTRGNNEQFF
TRBJ2-3	NA	TRBV11-2	15	CASSLRSPSTDTQYF
TRBJ2-3	NA	TRBV7-3	17	CASSSEFRSKGTDTQYF
TRBJ1-5	NA	TRBV30	15	CAWNDGVSGNQPQHF
TRBJ2-7	TRBD1	TRBV6-5	15	CASSYSWTGGLEQYF
TRBJ2-3	NA	TRBV7-9	13	CASSGGGTDTQYF
TRBJ2-1	NA	TRBV6-5	15	CASSYPPDSYNEQFF
TRBJ2-2	TRBD1	TRBV9	15	CASSVTGHPTGELFF
TRBJ1-2	NA	TRBV6-2/TRBV6-3	11	CASSQGHGYTF
TRBJ2-2	NA	TRBV5-4	13	CASSQQNTGELFF